Given below is one T cell receptor beta chain in context. Its antigen is not known. The conserved phenylalanine or tryptophan normally closing the CDR3 is absent here, so this likely arose from a read error. It is unclear where the CDR3 begins or ends on the DNA, so no DNA is shown, and the CDR3 is as TCRdb lists it. There were likely unrecorded immune exposures, though donors were nominally healthy when sampled. The data were taken from a study of cytomegalovirus exposure and HLA in healthy donors. Study-wide background: Earlier, fewer than 130 million unique TCR beta sequences were recovered from around 190 million T cells by an analysis.

PCR amplification relied on 60 Vbeta primers (plus 13 Jbeta primers). Only in-frame clones appear in the TCRdb table, and some are missing; sequencing was by immunoSEQ multiplex PCR. The table lists 100,000 to 150,000 clones, around 80% of them singletons. The CDR3 extends over 12 residues, inclusive of both ends. Germline values: CDR1 SNHLY, CDR2 FYNNEI. General study results and limits: In a later analysis, compared with equally common non-associated chains, HLA-associated beta chains were more expanded. Later analysis reportedly placed an Asian-associated ancestry cluster below the roughly 600-donor mean in N-insertions.

The chain uses TRBV2 and TRBJ1-1; TRBD1 reflects the table's D call only, with no check against the DNA. The sequence was obtained from a man between 25 and 39 years old in good health and CMV-seropositive. The specimen sequenced was PBMCs. The CDR3: CASSAQGLTIQT.